The entry that follows covers one TCR beta chain sequence. It has no known antigen specificity. Per-nucleotide qualities are absent, and no much larger clonotype sits a single base away. The data originate from a study of OX40 agonist ivuxolimab in advanced cancers. In the study overall: The costimulatory receptor OX40 (CD134) was targeted by ivuxolimab, a fully human IgG2 agonistic monoclonal antibody. Intravenous ivuxolimab was administered to patients every 2 weeks at six dose levels: 0.01, 0.1, 0.3, 1.5, 3 and 10 mg/kg. Of the 50 to 55 patients in dose escalation, about 19 had hepatocellular carcinoma, approximately 15 had melanoma, 9 had renal cell carcinoma and 9 had head and neck cancer. In the dose-escalation cohort, 82.7% of patients were male, and the mean age was roughly 60 years, with a range of roughly 23 to 85. Patients were allowed to have had prior anti-PD-1, anti-PD-L1 or anti-CTLA-4 therapy, and approximately 40% of the dose-escalation patients had been treated with checkpoint inhibitors. Partial responses occurred in three dose-escalation patients, of whom one had hepatocellular carcinoma and two had cutaneous melanoma. Peripheral TCRbeta sequencing aimed to test whether ivuxolimab altered TCR sequence diversity and caused clonal T-cell expansion. The paper reports the monotherapy dose-escalation portion (N ≈ 52 patients) of the phase I ivuxolimab trial.

Genomic DNA was isolated from the sorted cells so that the TCRbeta CDR3 region could be sequenced. The immunoSEQ Assay was used for sequencing of TCRbeta CDR3 regions. Drawn from immuneACCESS, this table holds only the in-frame rearrangements with V and J called that TCRdb kept. Clones are partly lost; checked studies trace under half to an unresolved V gene and leave the rest unexplained. This sample holds 95,000 to 100,000 clones; about four fifths were observed only once. About 1.5% of the sample lies in the top ten. Patients with a history of autoimmune disease or receiving systemic immunosuppression were excluded from the trial. Peripheral blood for TCR sequencing was collected from all dose cohorts at baseline, on cycle 4 day 1, and on cycle 7 day 1. The samples were taken from a phase I, first-in-human, multicenter, open-label dose-escalation trial of ivuxolimab. Adults with locally advanced or metastatic head and neck squamous cell, hepatocellular, melanoma or renal cell carcinoma were enrolled in the trial. Before TCR sequencing, CD4+ T cells and CD8+ T cells were sorted from peripheral blood as separate populations.

The CDR1 and CDR2 encoded by the germline V gene are SGHRS and YFSETQ. The CDR3, from cysteine to phenylalanine, totals 14 residues. CDR3 DNA is the only sequence kept; it has 42 bases, read in frame from the first base. Trimming removed 0 bases from V and 13 bases from J; the gene matches leave 9 bases unexplained. The paper as a whole reports these results and caveats: At doses of 0.1 to 3.0 mg/kg, clonal expansion of both CD4+ and CD8+ blood T cells was observed from baseline to week 6. In the 0.1-3.0 mg/kg groups, partial responders were among the patients with the lowest normalized peripheral clonal expansion, particularly in CD8+ T cells. Which antigens the clonally expanded peripheral T cells were specific for was not determined. After ivuxolimab, more expanded clones were found on average in CD8+ T cells than in CD4+ T cells. Low levels of normalized T-cell clonal expansion were also seen in some nonresponding patients.

This clonotype was sampled from an adult with an advanced solid tumor such as melanoma, head and neck, liver or kidney cancer. The chain is made from TRBV5-1 and TRBJ1-4, and 7 junction bases match TRBD1. The material was CD4+ or CD8+ T cells sorted from blood, obtained in a trial of the OX40 agonist ivuxolimab. The CDR3 has the sequence CASSLDTRGRGLFF. The DNA sequence is as follows: TGCGCCAGCAGCTTGGACACAAGGGGGCGGGGACTGTTTTTT.